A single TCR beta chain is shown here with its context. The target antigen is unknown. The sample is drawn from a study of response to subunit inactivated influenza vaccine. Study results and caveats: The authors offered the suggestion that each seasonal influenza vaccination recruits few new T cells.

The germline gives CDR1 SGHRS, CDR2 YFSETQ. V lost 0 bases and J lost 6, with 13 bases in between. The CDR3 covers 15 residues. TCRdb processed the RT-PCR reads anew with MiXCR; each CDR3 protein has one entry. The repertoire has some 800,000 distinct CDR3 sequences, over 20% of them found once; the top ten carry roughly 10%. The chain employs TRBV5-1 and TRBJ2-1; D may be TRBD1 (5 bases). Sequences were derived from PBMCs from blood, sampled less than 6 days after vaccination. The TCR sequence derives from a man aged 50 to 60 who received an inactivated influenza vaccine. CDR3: CASSLGAGKSNEQFF. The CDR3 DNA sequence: TGCGCCAGCAGCTTGGGGGCAGGGAAAAGCAATGAGCAGTTCTTC. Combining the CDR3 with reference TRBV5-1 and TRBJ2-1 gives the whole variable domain KAGVTQTPRYLIKTRGQQVTLSCSPISGHRSVSWYQQTPGQGLQFLFEYFSETQRNKGNFPGRFSGRQFSNSRSEMNVSTLELGDSALYLCASSLGAGKSNEQFFGPGTRLTVL.